This T cell receptor beta chain stems from a study of early T cells in non-severe SARS-CoV-2 infection. This clonotype was seen ten or more times. Germline CDR1 and CDR2: GTSNPN and SVGIG (reference sequence). This CDR3 has 13 amino acids. V was clipped by 2 bases and J by 5 bases, with 9 bases between them. TCRdb used MiXCR to reprocess the 5' RACE reads, holding one entry per CDR3 protein. The sample records tens of thousands of distinct CDR3 sequences, roughly 12% being singletons. This receptor was identified in an adult who was a healthcare worker with PCR-confirmed SARS-CoV-2 infection or an uninfected control (not recorded which). The rearrangement links TRBV30 to TRBJ1-4, with a weak D call TRBD1 (5 bases). The material sequenced was whole blood. The DNA for the CDR3 is TGTGCCTGGAGTTTGGGGGGGAATGAAAAACTGTTTTTT. It translates to CAWSLGGNEKLFF. The full variable domain, in which reference TRBV30 and TRBJ1-4 provide the parts outside the CDR3, is SQTIHQWPATLVQPVGSPLSLECTVEGTSNPNLYWYRQAAGRGLQLLFYSVGIGQISSEVPQNLSASRPQDRQFILSSKKLLLSDSGFYLCAWSLGGNEKLFFGSGTQLSVL.